This TCR beta chain comes out of a study of OX40 agonist ivuxolimab in advanced cancers. With respect to the entire study: Ivuxolimab, which targeted the costimulatory receptor OX40 (CD134), was an agonistic, fully human IgG2 monoclonal antibody. Intravenous ivuxolimab was administered to patients every 2 weeks at six dose levels: 0.01, 0.1, 0.3, 1.5, 3 and 10 mg/kg. Of the roughly 51 dose-escalation patients, hepatocellular carcinoma was present in 19, melanoma in approximately 15, renal cell carcinoma in 9 and head and neck cancer in 9. The dose-escalation cohort was about 83% male with a mean age of approximately 60 years, ranging from about 23 to 85. Patients were allowed to have had prior anti-PD-1, anti-PD-L1 or anti-CTLA-4 therapy, and roughly 40% of the dose-escalation patients had previously received checkpoint inhibitors. Three dose-escalation patients achieved partial responses, one with hepatocellular carcinoma and two with cutaneous melanoma. Peripheral TCRbeta sequencing was intended to test whether TCR sequence diversity was altered and clonal T-cell expansion was caused by ivuxolimab. The paper describes the monotherapy dose-escalation part (N of about 57 patients) of the phase I trial of ivuxolimab.

Genomic DNA was extracted from sorted cells for sequencing of the TCRbeta CDR3 region. The immunoSEQ Assay was used for sequencing of TCRbeta CDR3 regions. As stored in TCRdb, this immuneACCESS dataset retains in-frame rearrangements with V and J assigned. A fraction of the clones does not appear; measured against another copy, unresolved V genes explain less than half of the discrepancy, and the remainder lacks a known reason. This sample holds 45,000 to 50,000 clones; approximately 90% were observed only once. Around 20% of the sample is in the top ten clones. The CDR3 runs 12 amino acids, cysteine and phenylalanine included. Only the CDR3 DNA stays, 36 bases, in frame from base 1. Cut back by 2 bases and 3 bases, the V and J ends lie 5 bases apart. CDR1 and CDR2 (MNHNY, SVGAGI) derive from the germline V gene (reference sequence). A remark on this clone: The clone's antigen remains unknown. No per-base quality is available; no much larger clone lies one base away.

Patients with a history of autoimmune disease or receiving systemic immunosuppression were excluded from the trial. Peripheral blood for TCR sequencing was collected from all dose cohorts at baseline, on cycle 4 day 1, and on cycle 7 day 1. Samples were obtained from an open-label, multicenter, first-in-human phase I dose-escalation trial of ivuxolimab. The trial enrolled adults with locally advanced or metastatic head and neck squamous cell, hepatocellular, melanoma or renal cell carcinoma. Before TCR sequencing, CD4+ and CD8+ T cells were separately sorted from peripheral blood. Points the paper makes about the study in general: In the 0.1-3.0 mg/kg groups, partial responders had among the lowest normalized peripheral clonal expansion, particularly in CD8+ T cells. On average, CD8+ T cells showed more expanded clones than CD4+ T cells after ivuxolimab. Antigen specificity was not determined for the clonally expanded peripheral T cells. Clonal expansion of both CD4+ and CD8+ blood T cells was observed from baseline to week 6 at doses 0.1 to 3.0 mg/kg. Low levels of normalized T-cell clonal expansion were also seen in some nonresponding patients.

Sequencing used CD4+ or CD8+ T cells sorted from blood, obtained in a trial of the OX40 agonist ivuxolimab. This TCR derives from an adult with an advanced solid tumor such as melanoma, head and neck, liver or kidney cancer. The chain links TRBV6-6 with TRBJ2-7; there is no confident call for the D gene. The nucleotide sequence reads TGTGCCAGCAGTTACGCGGTCTACGAGCAGTACTTC. This yields the protein CASSYAVYEQYF.